This T cell receptor (beta chain) was sequenced for a study (dated 2022 in TCRdb). PBMCs were separated from peripheral blood, and TCR beta sequencing was performed on genomic DNA obtained from unsorted PBMCs. There are 17 amino acids in the CDR3, from cysteine to phenylalanine inclusive. The kept DNA is CDR3 alone, 51 bases in frame from the first base. According to the germline V gene, CDR1 reads SGHDN and CDR2 reads FVKESK. Between the V and J ends, shortened by 3 bases and 2 bases respectively, the junction contains 16 bases. A word on this clone: There is no known antigen for this receptor. Base qualities are not at hand, and no much larger clone is one base apart.

TCR beta chain repertoires were profiled by survey-level sequencing on the immunoSEQ platform. Under the source paper's analysis protocol: Repertoire diversity was quantified by the inverse Simpson index, and CDR3 amino acid length spectratypes and V-J pairing frequencies were compared. TCR beta CDR3 sequences were matched against VDJdb to annotate clonotypes specific to SARS-CoV-2, CMV, influenza A and EBV. In its TCRdb copy, this immuneACCESS table keeps in-frame sequences only and misses some clones. Where compared with another copy, unresolved V genes explain less than half of these, and the others have no known cause. V and J calls and clone size are those listed in that table; D and trimming were worked out from the DNA. The sample records around 50,000 clones, just over 90% of which are singletons. The ten largest clones add up to over 8.5% of the sample. The paper's findings and limits, for the study overall: Further investigation, including longitudinal sampling and assessment of a control group, is stated by the authors to be required.

This TCR was sampled from a man aged 40-55 years with rheumatoid arthritis. Sequencing was carried out using PBMCs. The chain employs TRBV14 and TRBJ1-4, with TRBD1 tentatively as D gene (5 bases match). CDR3 region: CASSQQRQGWTNEKLFF. The DNA reads TGTGCCAGCAGCCAGCAAAGGCAGGGATGGACTAATGAAAAACTGTTTTTT.